The 11 T cell receptor beta chains below all came from one sample that was sequenced in a study of shared clonotypes between healthy human individuals. Measured with immunoSEQ multiplex PCR; TCRdb has only the in-frame clones, and not every one. Of approximately 2.3 million clones listed, over 90% were seen once; the top ten hold about 0.37%. The specimen was naive CD4+ T cells from PBMCs. Subset here: CD45RA+ positively selected. Source of these receptors: a man aged 18 to 30 in good health. Some clones in this sample may be carry-over from other donors' samples.

This chain joins TRBV27 and TRBJ2-5; 8 bases are shared with TRBD1. The CDR3 is 15 residues long. V lost 5 bases, J lost 4 bases, and 9 bases stayed unmatched. Germline V gives CDR1 MNHEY, CDR2 SMNVEV (reference sequence). CDR3 nucleotide sequence: TGTGCCAGCAGTCCGCGCGGGCAGGGGGCAGAGACCCAGTACTTC. Translation gives CASSPRGQGAETQYF.

V usage is TRBV28 and J usage is TRBJ1-2, with D possibly TRBD1 on 6 matching bases. V gave up 6 bases and J gave up 4 bases, with 9 bases separating them. CDR1 and CDR2 from the germline V gene are MDHEN and SYDVKM. This CDR3 is built from 12 residues. The CDR3 DNA reads TGTGCCAGCAGGGACAGAACCTATGGCTACACCTTC. Its protein is CASRDRTYGYTF.

V usage is TRBV28 and J usage is TRBJ2-5, with TRBD2 matching over 7 bases. Losses at the gene ends were 6 bases for V and 5 bases for J; bases not matched to a gene: 12. Germline values: CDR1 MDHEN, CDR2 SYDVKM. CDR3 length: 15 amino acids. The CDR3 bases are TGTGCCAGCAGCGAAAACTCCGGGAGGTCGGAGACCCAGTACTTC. Its translation is CASSENSGRSETQYF.

This chain joins TRBV10-1 and TRBJ2-7, with TRBD2 identical over 9 bases. Looked up from germline, CDR1 is WNHNN and CDR2 is SYGVQD (reference sequence). V shed 2 bases, J shed 2 bases, and the junction held 10 bases outside the gene matches. CDR3 length: 17 amino acids. The CDR3 sequence is CASSERGGRAPTYEQYF. CDR3 coding DNA: TGCGCCAGCAGTGAGCGAGGCGGGAGGGCCCCGACCTACGAGCAGTACTTC.

The V call is TRBV7-2, the J call TRBJ2-7; the D gene could be TRBD1 or TRBD2 (5 bases each). This CDR3 region has 16 residues. V lost 1 base and J lost 2, with 15 bases in between. CDR1 and CDR2 from the germline V gene are SGHTA and FQGNSA. CDR3 sequence reads: CASSLVAGTGPYEQYF. CDR3 nucleotide sequence: TGTGCCAGCAGCTTAGTGGCCGGGACGGGACCCTACGAGCAGTACTTC.

The rearrangement links TRBV6-1 to TRBJ2-3; D unresolved. The CDR3 loop spans 15 amino acids. The germline V gene has CDR1 MNHNS and CDR2 SASEGT. V was trimmed by 5 bases and J by 6 bases, leaving 18 bases between them. Here the CDR3 reads CASSKARASGDTQYF. As DNA, the CDR3 is TGTGCCAGCAGTAAGGCCCGCGCTTCTGGGGATACGCAGTATTTT.

This sequence joins TRBV6-5 and TRBJ2-3; D is ambiguous. Trimming shortened V by 2 bases and J by 5 bases, and 17 bases separated the two germline ends. CDR3 size: 16 residues. Germline values: CDR1 MNHEY, CDR2 SVGAGI. As DNA, the CDR3 is TGTGCCAGCAGTTACCGCTCTCGTGGCTACCGAGATACGCAGTATTTT. Its protein product is CASSYRSRGYRDTQYF.

The J gene is TRBJ2-5, the V gene TRBV4-1; 8 bases map to TRBD1. CDR1 is MGHRA, CDR2 YSYEKL, per germline. The V gene end was trimmed by 4 bases and the J gene end by 5 bases; junction bases not matched to a gene: 15. The CDR3 loop spans 17 amino acids. This CDR3 reads CASSLTTGAKVWETQYF. For the CDR3, the DNA is TGCGCCAGCAGCCTAACGACAGGGGCCAAAGTATGGGAGACCCAGTACTTC.

The chain couples TRBV9 to TRBJ2-1; 8 bases map to TRBD2. CDR3 length: 15 residues. J lost 4 bases, V lost 2 bases, and 5 bases had no gene match. Germline loops: CDR1 SGDLS, CDR2 YYNGEE. The DNA of the CDR3 is TGTGCCAGCAGCGTTTCCGGGACTAGGTACAATGAGCAGTTCTTC. The encoded protein is CASSVSGTRYNEQFF.

Concerning this clone itself: The identical CDR3 is also encoded by other nucleotide sequences in the sample. The chain recombines TRBV9 with TRBJ2-5, with 7 bases aligning to TRBD2. This CDR3 is built from 15 residues. The V segment lost 0 bases and the J segment 2 bases; nucleotides outside the gene matches: 4. Germline values: CDR1 SGDLS, CDR2 YYNGEE. CDR3 coding DNA: TGTGCCAGCAGCGTAGGAGCTAGCGGTCAAGAGACCCAGTACTTC. Its translation is CASSVGASGQETQYF.

The V call is TRBV19, the J call TRBJ1-2; 7 bases are shared with TRBD1. Trimming cost V 6 bases and J 7 bases; bases outside gene matches: 8. The CDR3 is 13 amino acids. CDR1 is LNHDA and CDR2 is SQIVND in the germline V gene (reference sequence). The CDR3 DNA reads as TGTGCCAGTAGCAGGGGGGCCCCCGGTGGCTACACCTTC. Protein product: CASSRGAPGGYTF.